What follows describes a single TCR beta chain. Its target is unknown. The germline gives CDR1 SGHDN, CDR2 FVKESK. V was shortened by 4 bases and J by 5 bases, with 17 bases between the two germline ends. This CDR3 comprises 15 residues. The record originates from a study of OX40 agonist ivuxolimab in advanced cancers. Study information: Patients' therapy was ivuxolimab, an antibody that acts as an agonist of OX40 (CD134). Administration of intravenous ivuxolimab to patients occurred every 2 weeks at 0.01 to 10 mg/kg.

Study-level points and caveats: Not determined was the antigen specificity of the expanded peripheral T cells.

Generated by immunoSEQ multiplex PCR, the TCRdb table keeps only in-frame clones and is missing some. Here the sample spans approximately 40,000 clones, 92% being singletons. The receptor comes from an adult with an advanced solid tumor such as melanoma, head and neck, liver or kidney cancer. Source: CD4+ or CD8+ T cells sorted from blood, taken in a trial of the OX40 agonist ivuxolimab. The chain has TRBV14 and TRBJ2-5; D may correspond to TRBD1 or TRBD2 (5 bases each). The CDR3 DNA reads as TGTGCCAGCAGCCCGTTCCCGAGGGGCGCCGAGACCCAGTACTTC. It codes for CASSPFPRGAETQYF.